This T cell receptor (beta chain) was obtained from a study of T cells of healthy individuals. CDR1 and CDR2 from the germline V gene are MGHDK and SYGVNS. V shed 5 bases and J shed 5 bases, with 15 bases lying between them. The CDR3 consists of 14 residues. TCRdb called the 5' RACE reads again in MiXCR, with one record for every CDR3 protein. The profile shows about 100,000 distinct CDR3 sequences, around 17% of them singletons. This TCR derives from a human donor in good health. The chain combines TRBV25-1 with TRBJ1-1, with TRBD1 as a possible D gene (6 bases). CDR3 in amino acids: CASSRDGGQTEAFF. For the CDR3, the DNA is TGTGCCAGCAGTCGAGACGGGGGGCAGACTGAAGCTTTCTTT.